These 19 T cell receptor beta chains originate from one sample sequenced in a study of immune heterogeneity within non-small cell lung tumors. TCR beta CDR3 was amplified by multiplex PCR, first round nine to eleven cycles, 32 V and 13 J primers. TCRdb used MiXCR to reprocess the multiplex PCR reads, holding one entry per CDR3 protein. Of around 15,000 distinct CDR3 sequences in the sample, around 30% were seen once. Template material for each sample was 500 to 600 ng of bulk tumor genomic DNA. During surgery, each primary tumor gave multiple biopsies spaced as far apart as possible. Patients with untreated, newly diagnosed non-small cell lung cancer underwent curative surgery. The sequencing sample was made of lung tumor tissue. These receptors were collected from a woman between 45 and 60 years old with non-small cell lung cancer.

With regard to this clonotype: At one end, the junction sequence differs from germline, possibly due to a read error. The rearrangement uses TRBV12-3 or TRBV12-4 and TRBJ2-7; a possible D gene is TRBD2 (6 bases). CDR3 size: 14 residues. For the CDR3, the DNA is TGTGCCAGCAGTGAGGCCCAGGGAGGTTACGACCAGTACTTC. As protein: CASSEAQGGYDQYF.

This clonotype was observed at least ten times. The CDR3, as DNA: TGTGCCAGCAGCTTAAACCCGTTCCGTCCTGAGCAGTTCTTC. This sequence encodes CASSLNPFRPEQFF. This chain links TRBV7-3 with TRBJ2-1; D not certain. V shed 1 base and J shed 9 bases, with 13 bases lying between them. There are 14 residues in the CDR3. CDR1 is SGHTA, CDR2 FQGTGA, per germline.

Details on this clonotype: Just one base apart from a much larger clone, this may be a read error. This sequence joins TRBV20-1 and TRBJ1-3; weak D call: TRBD1 (6 bases). The CDR3 extends over 15 amino acids. Germline V gives CDR1 DFQATT, CDR2 SNEGSKA (reference sequence). The ends were cut back, 5 bases at V and 4 bases at J, with 18 bases in the middle. The CDR3 loop reads CSAGPTGRVGNTIYF. DNA of the CDR3: TGCAGTGCTGGACCGACAGGACGGGTAGGAAACACCATATATTTT.

This clonotype occurred many times. The chain has TRBV5-1 and TRBJ2-1, with 10 bases that match TRBD2. Germline V gene data show CDR1 as SGHRS and CDR2 as YFSETQ. The V gene end was trimmed by 0 bases and the J gene end by 14 bases; junction bases not matched to a gene: 2. CDR3 size: 12 residues. The CDR3 spells CASSLASGSKFF. The CDR3 region has the DNA TGCGCCAGCAGCTTGGCTAGCGGGAGCAAGTTCTTC. The full variable domain, completed using reference TRBV5-1 and TRBJ2-1, is KAGVTQTPRYLIKTRGQQVTLSCSPISGHRSVSWYQQTPGQGLQFLFEYFSETQRNKGNFPGRFSGRQFSNSRSEMNVSTLELGDSALYLCASSLASGSKFFGPGTRLTVL.

The table lists this clonotype with a count of one. A much bigger clone sits one base away, suggesting this may be a read error. Lacking the conserved final phenylalanine or tryptophan, this CDR3 likely reflects a read error. The rearrangement links TRBV28 to TRBJ2-7; D remains unclear. The V end lost 7 bases, the J end lost 3 bases, and 7 bases lay between the germline ends. This CDR3 has 11 amino acids. The germline V gene has CDR1 MDHEN and CDR2 SYDVKM. This CDR3 reads CASMKDYEQYL. CDR3 nucleotide sequence: TGTGCCAGCATGAAAGACTACGAGCAGTACTTG.

This clonotype was detected many times. V gene TRBV28 combines with J gene TRBJ2-7, with TRBD2 identical over 8 bases. Trimming took 4 bases from V and 5 from J; bases not matched to a gene: 10. The V gene's germline CDR1 is MDHEN and CDR2 SYDVKM. CDR3 length equals 15 residues. CDR3 amino acids: CASSSRLARRDEQYF. Here the CDR3 DNA reads TGTGCCAGCAGTTCCCGACTAGCGAGGCGCGACGAGCAGTACTTC.

In the case of this clonotype: A much more abundant neighbour one base away suggests this may be a read error. The chain has TRBV6-2 or TRBV6-3 and TRBJ2-7, with TRBD2 identical over 10 bases. Germline assignment: CDR1 MNHEY and CDR2 SVGEGT. The V segment lost 6 bases and the J segment 6 bases; nucleotides outside the gene matches: 11. The CDR3 is made up of 15 amino acids. CDR3 residues: CASRSGATSGCEQYF. In DNA, the CDR3 is TGTGCCAGCAGAAGCGGGGCGACTAGCGGGTGCGAGCAGTACTTC.

The chain carries TRBV5-4 and TRBJ1-4; D gene unclear. Looked up from germline, CDR1 is SGHNT and CDR2 is YYREEE (reference sequence). The CDR3 contains 12 residues. V was clipped by 1 base and J by 6 bases, with 4 bases between them. The CDR3 DNA reads TGTGCCAGCAGCTTGAGGGATGAAAAACTGTTTTTT. Amino acid sequence: CASSLRDEKLFF.

The chain has TRBV6-1 and TRBJ2-7, with D unresolved. Germline V gene data show CDR1 as MNHNS and CDR2 as SASEGT. The CDR3 is 13 amino acids. Trimming pared 5 bases from V and 1 base from J, leaving 9 bases between. DNA of the CDR3: TGTGCCAGCAGTAAGAGCATGTCCTACGAGCAGTACTTC. Amino acid sequence: CASSKSMSYEQYF.

This clonotype was seen more than once but under ten times. The gene calls are TRBV5-1 and TRBJ1-4, with D perhaps TRBD1 (5 bases). The CDR3 runs to 15 residues. Trimming took off 0 bases at V and 8 bases at J, with 14 bases between the two ends. Germline lookup yields CDR1 SGHRS and CDR2 YFSETQ. DNA for the CDR3: TGCGCCAGCAGCTTGGAGGGGCTAATTAGCGAAAAACTGTTTTTT. It is translated as CASSLEGLISEKLFF.

Remarks on this clonotype: The conserved phenylalanine or tryptophan is not found at the CDR3 terminus, so this likely reflects a read error. The rearrangement uses TRBV9 and TRBJ2-7, with 9 positions matching TRBD1. The CDR3 runs to 16 residues. V was clipped by 3 bases and J by 6 bases; unmatched bases: 13. The germline V gene has CDR1 SGDLS and CDR2 YYNGEE. The CDR3 nucleotides are TGTGCCAGCAGCGAGGACAGGGGCACCATTCGAGGCGAGCAGTACTCC. Amino acid sequence: CASSEDRGTIRGEQYS.

This clonotype was observed once. This sequence joins TRBV6-2 or TRBV6-3 and TRBJ1-4; the D is unclear. The CDR3 runs 16 residues. The germline CDR1 and CDR2 sequences are MNHEY and SVGEGT. V lost 5 bases and J 4 bases, leaving 17 bases between the germline ends. The CDR3 DNA sequence: TGTGCCAGCAGTCGACCCATAACGGGAGTTAATGAAAAACTGTTTTTT. It yields the protein CASSRPITGVNEKLFF.

The sample holds many counts of this clonotype. The chain recombines TRBV18 with TRBJ2-5; 7 nucleotides agree with TRBD2. The CDR3 is 16 amino acids. Unmatched junction bases numbered 8, after V lost 3 bases and J lost 1 base. The germline V gene has CDR1 KGHSH and CDR2 LQKENI. The CDR3 protein is CASSPTGGNIQETQYF. The DNA for the CDR3 is TGTGCCAGCTCACCCACCGGGGGGAACATCCAAGAGACCCAGTACTTC.

This clonotype was found many times. V gene TRBV7-3 combines with J gene TRBJ1-5; D not certain. V lost 3 bases and J 1 base, leaving 19 bases between the germline ends. The CDR3 covers 18 residues. Per germline, CDR1 SGHTA and CDR2 FQGTGA. CDR3 amino acids: CASSLGRRGWRSNQPQHF. The CDR3, as DNA: TGTGCCAGCAGCTTGGGTAGGAGAGGTTGGAGAAGCAATCAGCCCCAGCATTTT.

The V gene is TRBV6-1, the J gene TRBJ1-6; D not resolved. The CDR3 sequence is 12 residues long. The V gene's germline CDR1 is MNHNS and CDR2 SASEGT. The ends were cut back, 6 bases at V and 7 bases at J, with 7 bases in the middle. The CDR3 region is CASRETNSPLHF. Written as DNA, the CDR3 is TGTGCCAGCAGAGAGACCAATTCACCCCTCCACTTT.

The chain uses TRBV6-5 and TRBJ1-1; 7 bases map to TRBD1. The ends lost 0 bases at V and 6 bases at J; junction bases unmatched: 16. The CDR3 extends over 18 amino acids. Germline lookup yields CDR1 MNHEY and CDR2 SVGAGI. CDR3 protein: CASSYSLSGTVLSPEAFF. The DNA for the CDR3 is TGTGCCAGCAGTTACTCCCTATCGGGGACAGTCCTTAGCCCTGAAGCTTTCTTT.

This clonotype showed up many times. The J gene is TRBJ2-1, the V gene TRBV5-1; D possibly uses TRBD1 or TRBD2 (5 bases each). V lost 3 bases to trimming and J lost 0 bases, with 13 bases between them. This CDR3 comprises 16 residues. Germline V gives CDR1 SGHRS, CDR2 YFSETQ. CDR3 nucleotide sequence: TGCGCCAGCAGCTCGTGGGGGAACCTCTCCTACAATGAGCAGTTCTTC. Translated, it gives CASSSWGNLSYNEQFF.

The chain has TRBV6-9 and TRBJ1-1, with D possibly matching TRBD1 (6 bases). V lost 7 bases and J 6 bases, leaving 18 bases between the germline ends. CDR1 and CDR2 from the germline V gene are MNHGY and SVAAGI. The CDR3 is made up of 14 amino acids. The CDR3 DNA sequence: TGTGCCAGCAAGCATCACAGGGAGAGCCCTGAAGCTTTCTTT. As protein: CASKHHRESPEAFF.

In its sample, this clonotype is large. The genes are TRBV6-5 and TRBJ1-6; the match to TRBD1 covers 8 bases. With V trimmed by 2 bases and J by 8 bases, 5 bases remained unmatched. Per the germline V gene, CDR1 is MNHEY and CDR2 is SVGAGI. CDR3 length: 15 amino acids. For the CDR3, the DNA is TGTGCCAGCAGTTACACGACAGGGGAGGATTCACCCCTCCACTTT. It encodes CASSYTTGEDSPLHF.